The rows below give T cell receptor beta chains drawn from one sample of a study of blood T cell repertoires in COVID-19. The protocol was immunoSEQ multiplex PCR, while the TCRdb copy is restricted to in-frame clones and leaves out a portion. The repertoire holds tens of thousands of clones, with 85% to 90% as singletons. Material: peripheral blood. All receptors come from a woman over 75 in a cohort sampled during active or convalescent COVID-19. The CDR3 runs from the conserved cysteine through the conserved F or W. The order of the fields is CDR3 DNA, CDR3 protein, clone size, D gene, J gene, V gene. The D gene is left open where the match is weak. Expanded clones are given a class, and other clones once, few, many or no size at all.

cdr3_nt: TGTGCCAGCAGTTTCGGGGTAAGCACTGAAGCTTTCTTT
cdr3_aa: CASSFGVSTEAFF
clone_size: .
d_call: .
j_call: TRBJ1-1
v_call: TRBV27

cdr3_nt: TGCGCCAGTTCGGTAGCGGCCCTACCAAATGAGCAGTTCTTC
cdr3_aa: CASSVAALPNEQFF
clone_size: .
d_call: .
j_call: TRBJ2-1
v_call: TRBV5-1

cdr3_nt: TGTGCCAGCAGTTATGGGGCGAATCAGCCCCAGCATTTT
cdr3_aa: CASSYGANQPQHF
clone_size: .
d_call: .
j_call: TRBJ1-5
v_call: TRBV27

cdr3_nt: TGTGCCAGCAGCTTAGAAAGCATGAACACTGAAGCTTTCTTT
cdr3_aa: CASSLESMNTEAFF
clone_size: .
d_call: .
j_call: TRBJ1-1
v_call: TRBV11-3

cdr3_nt: TGTGCCAGCAGCTTACGGGGACTAGCGGGAATCAGGGAGCTGTTTTTT
cdr3_aa: CASSLRGLAGIRELFF
clone_size: .
d_call: TRBD2
j_call: TRBJ2-2
v_call: TRBV11-1

cdr3_nt: TGTGCCACCAGTGATGCTAGGGGGGGCCCAGATACGCAGTATTTT
cdr3_aa: CATSDARGGPDTQYF
clone_size: .
d_call: .
j_call: TRBJ2-3
v_call: TRBV24-1

cdr3_nt: TGTGCCAGCAGCTTAGTCCAGGATGGCTACACCTTC
cdr3_aa: CASSLVQDGYTF
clone_size: .
d_call: .
j_call: TRBJ1-2
v_call: TRBV11-2

cdr3_nt: TGTGCCAGTAGTATTGATTTGAGGGAGGTCTCCGGGGAGCTGTTTTTT
cdr3_aa: CASSIDLREVSGELFF
clone_size: once
d_call: .
j_call: TRBJ2-2
v_call: TRBV19

cdr3_nt: TGTGCCACCAGTGACCTCGGGACTAGCGGATACAATGAGCAGTTCTTC
cdr3_aa: CATSDLGTSGYNEQFF
clone_size: .
d_call: TRBD2
j_call: TRBJ2-1
v_call: TRBV24-1

cdr3_nt: TGTGCCACCAGCAGGGGGCTAAGAACTGAAGCTTTCTTT
cdr3_aa: CATSRGLRTEAFF
clone_size: .
d_call: .
j_call: TRBJ1-1
v_call: TRBV15

cdr3_nt: TGCGCCAGCAGCAGGGGGCTTATAGACACTGAAGCTTTCTTT
cdr3_aa: CASSRGLIDTEAFF
clone_size: .
d_call: TRBD1
j_call: TRBJ1-1
v_call: TRBV5-1

cdr3_nt: TGTGCCAGCAGTGAAGCGGGACAGAGTTATTCACCCCTCCACTTT
cdr3_aa: CASSEAGQSYSPLHF
clone_size: .
d_call: TRBD1
j_call: TRBJ1-6
v_call: TRBV6-1

cdr3_nt: TGTGCCAGCAGTTTCTGGGGTCAGGGTAACACTGAAGCTTTCTTT
cdr3_aa: CASSFWGQGNTEAFF
clone_size: .
d_call: .
j_call: TRBJ1-1
v_call: TRBV27

cdr3_nt: TGTGCCTGGGACCGGACAGGGGCTAGCTACGAGCAGTACTTC
cdr3_aa: CAWDRTGASYEQYF
clone_size: once
d_call: TRBD1
j_call: TRBJ2-7
v_call: TRBV30

cdr3_nt: TGTGCCAGCAGCGTAGGCGGGAGCGTCGCGAACACCGGGGAGCTGTTTTTT
cdr3_aa: CASSVGGSVANTGELFF
clone_size: once
d_call: TRBD2
j_call: TRBJ2-2
v_call: TRBV9

cdr3_nt: TGTGCCAGCAGTCCAGCGGGACAGGGGGACCACGAGCAGTACTTC
cdr3_aa: CASSPAGQGDHEQYF
clone_size: .
d_call: TRBD1
j_call: TRBJ2-7
v_call: TRBV28

cdr3_nt: TGTGCCAGCAGCTTAACTAGGGGGACCGGGGAGCTGTTTTTT
cdr3_aa: CASSLTRGTGELFF
clone_size: .
d_call: .
j_call: TRBJ2-2
v_call: TRBV11-3

cdr3_nt: TGCGCCAGCAGCGTACAGGGGCCGAACACTGAAGCTTTCTTT
cdr3_aa: CASSVQGPNTEAFF
clone_size: .
d_call: TRBD1
j_call: TRBJ1-1
v_call: TRBV5-1